This TCR beta chain was captured in a study of blood T cell repertoires in COVID-19. About the study: Collection of acute and convalescent COVID-19 samples took place in the United States, Italy and Spain. The cDNA or gDNA used as material had been derived from T cells, B-cell-depleted T cells, or PBMCs.

Authors' processing steps: Estimation of nucleated cell counts was performed using reference gene primer amplification. Sequencing was performed with immunoSEQ multiplex PCR; in TCRdb, only in-frame clones are kept and a portion is missing. V, J and clone size derive from that table, while D and trimming were established from the DNA sequence. The sample lists approximately 150,000 clones; 80% to 90% were seen once. CDR3 length equals 17 residues. Unmatched junction bases numbered 11, after V lost 2 bases and J lost 2 bases. CDR1 MGHDK and CDR2 SYGVNS come from the germline V gene. V and J are TRBV25-1 and TRBJ1-2; TRBD1 aligns across 7 bases. The TCR sequence derives from a man in his 70s with acute or convalescent COVID-19. Sequences were obtained from peripheral blood. The DNA of the CDR3 is TGTGCCAGCAGTGAAGGAGGGGGCGAAGCTCCCAACTATGGCTACACCTTC. The encoded protein is CASSEGGGEAPNYGYTF.